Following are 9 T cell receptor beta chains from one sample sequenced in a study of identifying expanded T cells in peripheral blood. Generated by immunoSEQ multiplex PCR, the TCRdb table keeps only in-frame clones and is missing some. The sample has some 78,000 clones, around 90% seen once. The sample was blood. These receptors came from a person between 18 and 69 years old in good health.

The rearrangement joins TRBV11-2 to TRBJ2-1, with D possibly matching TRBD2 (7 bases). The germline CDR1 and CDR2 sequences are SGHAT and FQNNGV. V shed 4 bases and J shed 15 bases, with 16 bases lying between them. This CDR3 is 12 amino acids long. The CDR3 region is CASSSVGGRGFF. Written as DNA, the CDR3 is TGTGCCAGCAGCTCGGTGGGGGGGCGCGGGTTCTTC.

The CDR3 is CASSQVGLADYEQYF. DNA of the CDR3: TGTGCCAGCAGCCAAGTTGGCCTAGCGGATTACGAGCAGTACTTC. The rearrangement uses TRBV4-2 and TRBJ2-7; 7 nucleotides align to TRBD2. The V and J ends lost 1 base and 4 bases, in that order; junction bases with no gene match: 7. Germline V gives CDR1 LGHNA, CDR2 YNFKEQ. The CDR3 has 15 amino acids.

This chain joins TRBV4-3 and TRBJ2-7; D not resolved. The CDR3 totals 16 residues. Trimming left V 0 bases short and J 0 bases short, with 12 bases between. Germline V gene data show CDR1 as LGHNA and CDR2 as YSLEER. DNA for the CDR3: TGCGCCAGCAGCCAAGAGAGACCCGGCCCCTCCTACGAGCAGTACTTC. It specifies CASSQERPGPSYEQYF.

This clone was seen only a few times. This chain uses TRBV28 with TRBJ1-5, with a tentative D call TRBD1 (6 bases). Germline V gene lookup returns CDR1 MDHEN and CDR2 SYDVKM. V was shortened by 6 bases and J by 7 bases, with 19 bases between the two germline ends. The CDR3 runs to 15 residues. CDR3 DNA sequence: TGTGCCAGCAGCCCCTCCCCTGAACAGGGACAGCCCCAGCATTTT. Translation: CASSPSPEQGQPQHF.

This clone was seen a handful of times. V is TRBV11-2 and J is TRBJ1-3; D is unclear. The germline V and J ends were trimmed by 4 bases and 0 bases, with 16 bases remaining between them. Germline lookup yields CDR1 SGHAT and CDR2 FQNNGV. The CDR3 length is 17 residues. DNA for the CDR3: TGTGCCAGCAGCTCGGATGGCGTACCGATCTCTGGAAACACCATATATTTT. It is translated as CASSSDGVPISGNTIYF.

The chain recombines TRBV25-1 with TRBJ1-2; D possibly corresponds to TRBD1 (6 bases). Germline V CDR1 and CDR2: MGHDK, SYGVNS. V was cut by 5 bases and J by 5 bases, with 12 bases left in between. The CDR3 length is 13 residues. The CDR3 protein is CASSRAGEYGYTF. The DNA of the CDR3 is TGTGCCAGCAGTCGAGCAGGGGAGTATGGCTACACCTTC.

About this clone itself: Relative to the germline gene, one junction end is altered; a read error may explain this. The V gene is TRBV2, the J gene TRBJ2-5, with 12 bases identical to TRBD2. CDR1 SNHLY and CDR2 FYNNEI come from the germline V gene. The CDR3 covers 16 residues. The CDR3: CASSEGLAGYQETQYF. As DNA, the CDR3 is TGTGCCAGCAGCGAAGGACTAGCGGGGTATCAAGAGACCCAGTACTTC.

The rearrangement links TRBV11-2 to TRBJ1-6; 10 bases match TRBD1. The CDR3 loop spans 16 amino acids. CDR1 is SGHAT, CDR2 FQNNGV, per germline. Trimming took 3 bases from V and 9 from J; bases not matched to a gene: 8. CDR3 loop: CASSFTSGQGTSPLHF. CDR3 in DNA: TGTGCCAGCAGCTTCACATCGGGACAGGGGACTTCACCCCTCCACTTT.

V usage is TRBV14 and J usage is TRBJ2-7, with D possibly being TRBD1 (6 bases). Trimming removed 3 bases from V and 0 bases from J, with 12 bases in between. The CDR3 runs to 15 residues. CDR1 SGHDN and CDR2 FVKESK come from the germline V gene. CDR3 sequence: CASSHTRDNSYEQYF. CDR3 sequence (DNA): TGTGCCAGCAGCCACACCCGGGACAACTCCTACGAGCAGTACTTC.